Listed here are 15 T cell receptor beta chains from one sample, sequenced in a study of technical replicates of blood from four donors. Some clones are missing from TCRdb's copy, which holds only in-frame ones; the method was immunoSEQ multiplex PCR. The data hold 50,000 to 70,000 clones, with about 88% observed a single time. Sequencing used PBMCs. Receptors originate from a human donor in good health. Some clones in this sample may be carry-over from other donors' samples.

The V call is TRBV2, the J call TRBJ2-1, with D perhaps TRBD2 (5 bases). CDR1 and CDR2 (germline): SNHLY, FYNNEI. Trimming shortened V by 5 bases and J by 7 bases, and 15 bases separated the two germline ends. The CDR3 contains 14 residues. Here the CDR3 reads CASSREWGVNEQFF. The CDR3 nucleotides read TGTGCCAGCAGTAGGGAGTGGGGTGTAAATGAGCAGTTCTTC.

The V call is TRBV19, the J call TRBJ2-7; TRBD2 aligns across 12 bases. The ends lost 4 bases at V and 3 bases at J; junction bases unmatched: 7. Germline CDR1 LNHDA, CDR2 SQIVND (reference sequence). CDR3 length: 16 amino acids. The CDR3, as DNA: TGTGCCAGTAGTAAGGGACTAGCGGGCGATATCTACGAGCAGTACTTC. Translating gives CASSKGLAGDIYEQYF. Drawing the rest from reference TRBV19 and TRBJ2-7, the complete variable domain is DGGITQSPKYLFRKEGQNVTLSCEQNLNHDAMYWYRQDPGQGLRLIYYSQIVNDFQKGDIAEGYSVSREKKESFPLTVTSAQKNPTAFYLCASSKGLAGDIYEQYFGPGTRLTVT.

J is TRBJ1-2 and V is TRBV14; D gene unclear. Per germline, CDR1 SGHDN and CDR2 FVKESK. The length of the CDR3 is 15 residues. Trimming left V 0 bases short and J 4 bases short, with 12 bases between. Here the CDR3 DNA reads TGTGCCAGCAGCCAAGATCTAACCGTCGTCTATGGCTACACCTTC. This encodes CASSQDLTVVYGYTF.

CDR3: CASTRTGKFTDTQYF. DNA of the CDR3: TGTGCCAGCACCCGGACAGGCAAATTCACAGATACGCAGTATTTT. V is TRBV6-4 and J is TRBJ2-3, with 7 bases matching TRBD1. The germline V gene encodes CDR1 MRHNA and CDR2 SNTAGT. With 7 bases clipped from V and 2 bases from J, the junction kept 9 bases outside the gene matches. The CDR3 covers 15 residues.

The chain links TRBV25-1 to TRBJ2-1, with D possibly being TRBD1 (6 bases). Trimming left V 7 bases short and J 5 bases short, with 15 bases between. The CDR3 consists of 14 residues. The germline V gene has CDR1 MGHDK and CDR2 SYGVNS. CDR3 sequence: CASNHSWTDNEQFF. CDR3 sequence (DNA): TGTGCCAGCAACCACTCGTGGACAGACAATGAGCAGTTCTTC.

In the case of this clone: The junction shows a germline mismatch at one end, possibly a read error. This chain uses TRBV7-2 with TRBJ2-7; 8 bases line up with TRBD2. The CDR3 totals 17 residues. Germline assignment: CDR1 SGHTA and CDR2 FQGNSA. As DNA, the CDR3 is TGTGCCAACAGCTTAGAGGACGGGGGGGCGAGCTCCTACGAGCAGTACTTC. This gives the protein CANSLEDGGASSYEQYF.

This sequence joins TRBV7-2 and TRBJ2-5, with TRBD2 matching 12 bases. This CDR3 region has 14 residues. CDR1 and CDR2 from the germline V gene are SGHTA and FQGNSA. J was trimmed by 5 bases and V by 6 bases; bases with no gene match: 4. CDR3 sequence (DNA): TGTGCCAGCAGACTAGCGGGGGGCCGGGAGACCCAGTACTTC. It translates to CASRLAGGRETQYF.

The chain links TRBV6-1 to TRBJ1-2, with unresolved D. V was cut by 8 bases and J by 0 bases, with 13 bases left in between. Germline V CDR1 and CDR2: MNHNS, SASEGT. CDR3 length equals 14 residues. The CDR3 DNA sequence: TGTGCCAGCCGCAATCAGAACGCTAACTATGGCTACACCTTC. It translates to CASRNQNANYGYTF.

CDR3 DNA sequence: TGCGCCAGCAGCTCGGACAGTAACTCTGGGGCCAACGTCCTGACTTTC. Translated, it gives CASSSDSNSGANVLTF. This chain uses TRBV5-1 with TRBJ2-6, with a possible D match to TRBD1 (6 bases). V was clipped by 3 bases and J by 0 bases, with 10 bases between them. Per the germline V gene, CDR1 is SGHRS and CDR2 is YFSETQ. This CDR3 region has 16 residues.

The rearrangement links TRBV21-1 to TRBJ2-1; TRBD1, the table's D call, lacks a check against the DNA. TRBV21-1 is termed a pseudogene. The CDR3 has 17 residues. The CDR3: CASSKVLRDRDYNEQFF. The CDR3 DNA reads as TGTGCCAGCAGCAAAGTCTTGAGGGACAGGGACTACAATGAGCAGTTCTTC.

In its sample, this clone was seen once. The chain employs TRBV13 and TRBJ2-6, with a weak D call TRBD2 (5 bases). V lost 3 bases and J 0 bases, leaving 21 bases between the germline ends. Germline V gene sequence: CDR1 PRHDT, CDR2 FYEKMQ (reference sequence). The CDR3 extends over 20 amino acids. CDR3 loop: CASSFLDRFGRASGANVLTF. The CDR3 region has the DNA TGTGCCAGCAGCTTTCTGGACCGATTCGGGCGGGCCTCTGGGGCCAACGTCCTGACTTTC.

This sequence joins TRBV7-9 and TRBJ2-3, with 9 positions matching TRBD1. CDR3 length: 15 amino acids. After removal of 0 bases from V and 8 bases from J, the junction contained 6 bases not matched to a gene. Germline CDR1 reads SEHNR; CDR2 reads FQNEAQ (reference sequence). DNA of the CDR3: TGTGCCAGCAGCTTAGCGCGGGGACAGGGTTCTACGCAGTATTTT. Its translation: CASSLARGQGSTQYF.

This clone occurred once. The chain combines TRBV5-1 with TRBJ2-6; 14 bases are a match to TRBD2. The J segment lost 4 bases and the V segment lost 4 bases, leaving 7 bases of the junction unmatched. The CDR3 runs 18 residues. Per the germline V gene, CDR1 is SGHRS and CDR2 is YFSETQ. The CDR3 reads CASSVTSGGALGANVLTF. The CDR3 DNA follows: TGCGCCAGCAGCGTGACTAGCGGGGGGGCCTTAGGGGCCAACGTCCTGACTTTC.

This chain uses TRBV6-5 with TRBJ1-2; TRBD1 might be the D (6 bases). The CDR3 sequence is 16 residues long. Germline V gives CDR1 MNHEY, CDR2 SVGAGI. Trimming removed 4 bases from V and 8 bases from J, with 23 bases in between. The CDR3 bases are TGTGCCAGCAGTTGGGGACCCTCAACAGGGTTTGGAGGCTACACCTTC. This codes for CASSWGPSTGFGGYTF.

The chain has TRBV7-2 and TRBJ2-7; 9 bases match TRBD2. The germline V gene has CDR1 SGHTA and CDR2 FQGNSA. Trimming took 2 bases from V and 2 from J; bases not matched to a gene: 4. The CDR3 spans 15 residues. CDR3 DNA sequence: TGTGCCAGCAGCTTAATCGCGGGAGGGGCCTACGAGCAGTACTTC. This translates into CASSLIAGGAYEQYF.